Presented here are 24 T cell receptor beta chains from one specimen sequenced in a study of T-cell reconstitution after alpha-beta-depleted transplantation in children. Unique molecular identifiers were used to barcode this TCRbeta library. TCRdb ran MiXCR on the PCR reads and lists one entry per CDR3 protein. The table lists about 240,000 distinct CDR3 sequences, 20% to 30% of them singletons, with 2% to 3% in the top ten. The sample here was PBMCs, taken before TCRalphabeta/CD19-depleted stem cell transplant. These receptor sequences come from a girl aged 2-10 years with Fanconi anemia, due to receive a stem cell transplant.

The V gene is TRBV7-6, the J gene TRBJ2-1; TRBD2 aligns across 10 bases. The germline CDR1 and CDR2 sequences are SGHVS and FNYEAQ. CDR3 length equals 18 residues. V gave up 3 bases and J gave up 0 bases; unmatched junction bases: 8. The CDR3 coding sequence is TGTGCCAGCAGCTTTAGCGGGAGGTCTCTTAGCTCCTACAATGAGCAGTTCTTC. Protein sequence: CASSFSGRSLSSYNEQFF. Full variable domain (missing parts from reference TRBV7-6 and TRBJ2-1): GAGVSQSPRYKVTKRGQDVALRCDPISGHVSLYWYRQALGQGPEFLTYFNYEAQQDKSGLPNDRFSAERPEGSISTLTIQRTEQRDSAMYRCASSFSGRSLSSYNEQFFGPGTRLTVL.

The V and J genes are TRBV20-1 and TRBJ2-2; tentative D call: TRBD1 (6 bases). This CDR3 has 14 residues. The germline CDR1 and CDR2 sequences are DFQATT and SNEGSKA (reference sequence). Trimming removed 6 bases at V and 0 bases at J, with 11 bases between. The CDR3 sequence is CSAGHHSNTGELFF. DNA of the CDR3: TGCAGTGCGGGACACCACTCGAACACCGGGGAGCTGTTTTTT.

The V call is TRBV7-3, the J call TRBJ2-3; 14 nucleotides line up with TRBD2. Unmatched junction bases numbered 2, after V lost 5 bases and J lost 4 bases. CDR3 length: 15 amino acids. The germline gives CDR1 SGHTA, CDR2 FQGTGA. The CDR3 coding sequence is TGTGCCAGCAGCCCGGGACTAGCGGGAGCAGATACGCAGTATTTT. It is translated as CASSPGLAGADTQYF. The whole variable domain, remainder taken from reference TRBV7-3 and TRBJ2-3, is GAGVSQTPSNKVTEKGKYVELRCDPISGHTALYWYRQSLGQGPEFLIYFQGTGAADDSGLPNDRFFAVRPEGSVSTLKIQRTERGDSAVYLCASSPGLAGADTQYFGPGTRLTVL.

As DNA, the CDR3 is TGTGCCAGCAGTTTGGGGGCTAGCGGATACACAGATACGCAGTATTTT. This translates into CASSLGASGYTDTQYF. The V and J genes are TRBV12-3 or TRBV12-4 and TRBJ2-3, with a tentative D call TRBD2 (7 bases). V was pared by 3 bases and J by 2 bases, with 15 bases between. This CDR3 is built from 16 residues.

The rearrangement joins TRBV20-1 to TRBJ2-7, with D unclear. Germline V gene data show CDR1 as DFQATT and CDR2 as SNEGSKA (reference sequence). The CDR3 is 14 residues long. Trimming removed 4 bases from V and 6 bases from J, with 19 bases in between. CDR3 loop: CSATQAVGWGEQYF. In nucleotides, the CDR3 is TGCAGTGCTACGCAGGCGGTGGGGTGGGGCGAGCAGTACTTC.

The table lists this clonotype with a few counts. The rearrangement uses TRBV20-1 and TRBJ1-4, with unresolved D. CDR1 and CDR2 (germline): DFQATT, SNEGSKA (reference sequence). This CDR3 is 16 amino acids long. V was cut by 3 bases and J by 4 bases, with 18 bases left in between. DNA for the CDR3: TGCAGTGCTAGTCGATCAGGTGCTAGAGATAATGAAAAACTGTTTTTT. Protein sequence: CSASRSGARDNEKLFF.

This clonotype has ten or more counts. This sequence joins TRBV7-3 and TRBJ2-1; D not resolved. In germline, CDR1 is SGHTA, CDR2 FQGTGA. The CDR3 is made up of 12 amino acids. V gave up 1 base and J gave up 8 bases, with 6 bases separating them. CDR3 DNA: TGTGCCAGCAGCTTAAGCGAAGATGAGCAGTTCTTC. Translation: CASSLSEDEQFF.

The sample holds a few counts of this clonotype. The chain recombines TRBV6-1 with TRBJ2-4, with a possible D match to TRBD1 (6 bases). This CDR3 is 16 amino acids long. With 1 base removed from V and 7 bases from J, the gap between germline ends came to 17 bases. Germline V gene data show CDR1 as MNHNS and CDR2 as SASEGT. The CDR3 loop is CASSEGWGHVVNIQYF. DNA for the CDR3: TGTGCCAGCAGTGAAGGGTGGGGGCACGTGGTTAACATTCAGTACTTC.

This clonotype was counted a few times. J is TRBJ2-3 and V is TRBV5-1, with 10 positions matching TRBD2. The CDR3 runs to 17 residues. Trimming took 4 bases from V and 1 from J; bases not matched to a gene: 9. CDR1 and CDR2 (germline): SGHRS, YFSETQ. CDR3 sequence: CASSPYPGTSGTDTQYF. DNA for the CDR3: TGCGCCAGCAGCCCCTACCCGGGGACTAGCGGCACAGATACGCAGTATTTT.

This clonotype showed up just a few times. The V and J genes are TRBV6-2 or TRBV6-3 and TRBJ2-1; 8 nucleotides agree with TRBD2. This CDR3 is 17 amino acids long. Unmatched junction bases numbered 9, after V lost 2 bases and J lost 3 bases. Germline V gives CDR1 MNHEY, CDR2 SVGEGT. CDR3 amino acids: CASSYGQRGPIYNEQFF. In DNA, the CDR3 is TGTGCCAGCAGTTACGGACAGCGGGGGCCAATCTACAATGAGCAGTTCTTC.

This clonotype was counted at least ten times. The chain is built from TRBV4-2 and TRBJ2-5, with D perhaps being TRBD1 or TRBD2 (7 bases each). This CDR3 has 15 amino acids. CDR1 LGHNA and CDR2 YNFKEQ come from the germline V gene. The ends were cut back, 1 base at V and 9 bases at J, with 18 bases in the middle. CDR3 in DNA: TGTGCCAGCAGCCAAGCAGGGGGGGCTGTCTCGGCCCAGTACTTC. Residues: CASSQAGGAVSAQYF.

There are many counts of this clonotype. The CDR3 DNA sequence: TGCAGTGCTAGAGCTAGGGGGCCCCGAAACATTCAGTACTTC. As protein: CSARARGPRNIQYF. This chain connects TRBV20-1 to TRBJ2-4; TRBD1 agrees at 7 bases. V lost 1 base and J lost 6; bases outside the gene matches: 6. The CDR3 covers 14 residues. Germline values: CDR1 DFQATT, CDR2 SNEGSKA (reference sequence).

This clonotype occurred many times. This sequence joins TRBV10-3 and TRBJ2-2; weak D call: TRBD2 (5 bases). Per germline, CDR1 ENHRY and CDR2 SYGVKD. The CDR3 consists of 15 residues. V was pared by 2 bases and J by 5 bases, with 12 bases between. The CDR3 coding sequence is TGTGCCATCAGTGAGCCTAAACTAGTAACCGGGGAGCTGTTTTTT. Its protein product is CAISEPKLVTGELFF.

This clonotype was counted between two and nine times. The genes are TRBV20-1 and TRBJ2-5; 9 bases are shared with TRBD1. Germline V lookup: CDR1 DFQATT, CDR2 SNEGSKA (reference sequence). Losses at the gene ends were 4 bases for V and 7 bases for J; bases not matched to a gene: 7. The CDR3 runs 13 residues. CDR3 DNA: TGCAGTGCTACCCGGGACAGGGTCGGGACCCAGTACTTC. It translates to CSATRDRVGTQYF.

The V and J genes are TRBV2 and TRBJ2-1; 16 nucleotides line up with TRBD2. The CDR3 spans 17 residues. CDR1 is SNHLY and CDR2 is FYNNEI in the germline V gene. V was clipped by 5 bases and J by 2 bases; unmatched bases: 3. The CDR3 DNA follows: TGTGCCAGCAGTTCCGGGACTAGCGGGAGGGCCTACAATGAGCAGTTCTTC. Translation gives CASSSGTSGRAYNEQFF. The full variable domain, completed using reference TRBV2 and TRBJ2-1, is EPEVTQTPSHQVTQMGQEVILRCVPISNHLYFYWYRQILGQKVEFLVSFYNNEISEKSEIFDDQFSVERPDGSNFTLKIRSTKLEDSAMYFCASSSGTSGRAYNEQFFGPGTRLTVL.

This clonotype has at least ten counts. The chain links TRBV12-3 or TRBV12-4 to TRBJ2-7; maybe TRBD2 (6 bases). V was cut by 5 bases and J by 2 bases, with 19 bases left in between. The CDR3 runs to 16 residues. In DNA, the CDR3 is TGTGCCAGCAGTGATGTAGGAGGGGCCTCGCCCTACGAGCAGTACTTC. The encoded protein is CASSDVGGASPYEQYF.

The chain employs TRBV7-3 and TRBJ2-1, with 8 bases lining up with TRBD2. Germline trimming cut 3 bases from V and 7 bases from J; bases unmatched to any gene: 5. Germline assignment: CDR1 SGHTA and CDR2 FQGTGA. The CDR3 contains 14 residues. CDR3 protein: CASSFGLAGNEQFF. The CDR3 DNA is TGTGCCAGCAGCTTTGGACTAGCTGGTAATGAGCAGTTCTTC.

This CDR3 reads CSVEGVAGVGYEQYF. Here the CDR3 DNA reads TGCAGCGTTGAAGGGGTGGCAGGGGTTGGATACGAGCAGTACTTC. V gene TRBV29-1 combines with J gene TRBJ2-7; D is perhaps TRBD1 (6 bases). Trimming left V 1 base short and J 4 bases short, with 17 bases between. The CDR3 contains 15 residues. The germline V gene has CDR1 SQVTM and CDR2 ANQGSEA.

The chain couples TRBV3-1 to TRBJ2-5; D unresolved. Germline-derived CDR1 and CDR2 are LGHDT and YNNKEL (reference sequence). This CDR3 has 10 residues. Deletions cut 0 bases from V and 11 bases from J, with 4 bases between. This chain's CDR3 is CASSQEKQYF. The CDR3 DNA reads TGTGCCAGCAGCCAAGAGAAGCAGTACTTC.

J is TRBJ2-5 and V is TRBV20-1, with 11 nucleotides matching TRBD2. From germline, CDR1 is DFQATT and CDR2 SNEGSKA (reference sequence). The J segment lost 2 bases and the V segment lost 5 bases, leaving 7 bases of the junction unmatched. The CDR3 runs 15 residues. The CDR3 DNA sequence: TGCAGTGCTCCCGACCTAGCGGGGGGACAAGAGACCCAGTACTTC. It codes for CSAPDLAGGQETQYF.

This clonotype has only a few counts. The chain is built from TRBV2 and TRBJ2-1, with a possible D match to TRBD2 (5 bases). The germline V gene has CDR1 SNHLY and CDR2 FYNNEI. This CDR3 has 14 amino acids. V was trimmed by 8 bases and J by 5 bases, leaving 16 bases between them. The chain's CDR3 is CASPERAVNNEQFF. The CDR3 DNA reads as TGTGCCAGCCCAGAGAGGGCGGTAAACAATGAGCAGTTCTTC.

This sequence joins TRBV20-1 and TRBJ2-3; 11 nucleotides line up with TRBD1. The ends lost 6 bases at V and 5 bases at J; junction bases unmatched: 7. Germline V gene sequence: CDR1 DFQATT, CDR2 SNEGSKA (reference sequence). The CDR3 length is 14 residues. CDR3 sequence reads: CSALDRGLGDTQYF. The CDR3 coding sequence is TGCAGTGCCCTGGACAGGGGGCTTGGAGATACGCAGTATTTT.

J is TRBJ1-1 and V is TRBV29-1; D is perhaps TRBD1 (5 bases). Germline V gene data show CDR1 as SQVTM and CDR2 as ANQGSEA. CDR3 size: 13 residues. Trimming took 3 bases from V and 3 from J, leaving 11 bases between them. CDR3 region: CSVEQGRDTEAFF. The CDR3 coding sequence is TGCAGCGTTGAGCAGGGACGGGACACTGAAGCTTTCTTT.

The chain uses TRBV29-1 and TRBJ2-5, with D unclear. V was shortened by 5 bases and J by 1 base, with 5 bases between the two germline ends. The germline V gene encodes CDR1 SQVTM and CDR2 ANQGSEA. This CDR3 has 11 residues. CDR3 residues: CSVKVQETQYF. In nucleotides, the CDR3 is TGCAGCGTTAAAGTCCAAGAGACCCAGTACTTC.